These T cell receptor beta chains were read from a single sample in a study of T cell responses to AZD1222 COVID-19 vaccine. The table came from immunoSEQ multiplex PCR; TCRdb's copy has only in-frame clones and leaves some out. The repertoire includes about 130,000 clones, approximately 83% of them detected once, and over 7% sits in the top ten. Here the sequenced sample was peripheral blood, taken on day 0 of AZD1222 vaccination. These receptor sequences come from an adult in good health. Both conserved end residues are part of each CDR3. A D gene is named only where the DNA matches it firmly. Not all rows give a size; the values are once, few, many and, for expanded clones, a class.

CDR3nt: TGTGCCAGCAGCTTGCCCACCGACAGGGTTGAAGCTTTCTTT; CDR3aa: CASSLPTDRVEAFF; j_gene: TRBJ1-1; d_gene: TRBD1; abundance: once; v_gene: TRBV5-4
CDR3nt: TGTGCCAGTAGCCCAACCCAGGGGACCGGGGAGCTGTTTTTT; CDR3aa: CASSPTQGTGELFF; j_gene: TRBJ2-2; d_gene: -; abundance: -; v_gene: TRBV19
CDR3nt: TGTGCCAGCAGTGATGGACTGGATCAGCCCCAGCATTTT; CDR3aa: CASSDGLDQPQHF; j_gene: TRBJ1-5; d_gene: -; abundance: -; v_gene: TRBV2
CDR3nt: TGTGCCAGCAGATCTCCGGGACCCGTGCACTATGGCTACACCTTC; CDR3aa: CASRSPGPVHYGYTF; j_gene: TRBJ1-2; d_gene: -; abundance: -; v_gene: TRBV6-5
CDR3nt: TGTGCCAGCAGCGTACGTGAAGGGGAGGGTGGCGAGCAGTACTTC; CDR3aa: CASSVREGEGGEQYF; j_gene: TRBJ2-7; d_gene: TRBD2; abundance: medium-sized; v_gene: TRBV9
CDR3nt: TGCGCCAGCAGTGAGGACAGGGACCACGAGCAGTACTTC; CDR3aa: CASSEDRDHEQYF; j_gene: TRBJ2-7; d_gene: TRBD1; abundance: -; v_gene: TRBV10-1
CDR3nt: TGCGCCAGCAGTCCCCGGGGGGGGCGGAGCACAGATACGCAGTATTTT; CDR3aa: CASSPRGGRSTDTQYF; j_gene: TRBJ2-3; d_gene: TRBD2; abundance: -; v_gene: TRBV5-1
CDR3nt: TGTGCCAGCAGCCAATTCTTGCTAGCGGGAGGTGAGCAGTTCTTC; CDR3aa: CASSQFLLAGGEQFF; j_gene: TRBJ2-1; d_gene: TRBD2; abundance: -; v_gene: TRBV14
CDR3nt: TGTGCCTGGAATGACAGGGGGGCAATCTATGGCTACACCTTC; CDR3aa: CAWNDRGAIYGYTF; j_gene: TRBJ1-2; d_gene: TRBD1; abundance: -; v_gene: TRBV30
CDR3nt: TGTGCCTGTACGGACAGGTATGGCTACACCTTC; CDR3aa: CACTDRYGYTF; j_gene: TRBJ1-2; d_gene: TRBD1; abundance: -; v_gene: TRBV6-5
CDR3nt: TGTGCCAGCAGCTTCAACCCCTCGGGCAGGGCCCACGAGCAGTACTTC; CDR3aa: CASSFNPSGRAHEQYF; j_gene: TRBJ2-7; d_gene: -; abundance: -; v_gene: TRBV5-8
CDR3nt: TGTGCCAGCAGCTTTGGAGGGCAGGGCTATGGCTACACCTTC; CDR3aa: CASSFGGQGYGYTF; j_gene: TRBJ1-2; d_gene: -; abundance: -; v_gene: TRBV13
CDR3nt: TGTGCCAGCTCACCGGTACAGGGGAATCAGCCCCAGCATTTT; CDR3aa: CASSPVQGNQPQHF; j_gene: TRBJ1-5; d_gene: TRBD1; abundance: -; v_gene: TRBV18
CDR3nt: TGTGCCAGCTCCCGCTGGCAGGGAAGCGGGGAGACCCAGTACTTC; CDR3aa: CASSRWQGSGETQYF; j_gene: TRBJ2-5; d_gene: -; abundance: -; v_gene: TRBV6-5
CDR3nt: TGCAGCGTTGGTAACAGCGGGAGGGCGTTAGACAATGAGCAGTTCTTC; CDR3aa: CSVGNSGRALDNEQFF; j_gene: TRBJ2-1; d_gene: TRBD2; abundance: -; v_gene: TRBV29-1
CDR3nt: TGTGCCAGCAGTCCCTATCGCGCAGGCACTATCGAACTCGGGGAGCTGTTTTTT; CDR3aa: CASSPYRAGTIELGELFF; j_gene: TRBJ2-2; d_gene: -; abundance: -; v_gene: TRBV6-6
CDR3nt: TGTGCCAGCAGTATTCTTTTGGGGGGCCCTAATGAAAAACTGTTTTTT; CDR3aa: CASSILLGGPNEKLFF; j_gene: TRBJ1-4; d_gene: -; abundance: -; v_gene: TRBV5-4
CDR3nt: TGCGCCAGCAGCCTAACAGGGGGCCTGGTCTATGGCTACACCTTC; CDR3aa: CASSLTGGLVYGYTF; j_gene: TRBJ1-2; d_gene: TRBD1; abundance: -; v_gene: TRBV5-1
CDR3nt: TGCGCCAGCCGGGATTGGCGCAGGGTGGAGGAAGATGAGACCCAGTACTTC; CDR3aa: CASRDWRRVEEDETQYF; j_gene: TRBJ2-5; d_gene: -; abundance: -; v_gene: TRBV5-1
CDR3nt: TGCGCCAGCAGCTTGAGGGCCTCCGGTGGGGAGACCCAGTACTTC; CDR3aa: CASSLRASGGETQYF; j_gene: TRBJ2-5; d_gene: -; abundance: -; v_gene: TRBV5-1
CDR3nt: TGTGCCAGCAGTGAATACGGAGCGCAACAGTACTTC; CDR3aa: CASSEYGAQQYF; j_gene: TRBJ2-7; d_gene: -; abundance: -; v_gene: TRBV6-1
CDR3nt: TGTGCCAGCACCTCCAGGGGACAGCCCTACGAGCAGTACTTC; CDR3aa: CASTSRGQPYEQYF; j_gene: TRBJ2-7; d_gene: TRBD1; abundance: -; v_gene: TRBV5-6